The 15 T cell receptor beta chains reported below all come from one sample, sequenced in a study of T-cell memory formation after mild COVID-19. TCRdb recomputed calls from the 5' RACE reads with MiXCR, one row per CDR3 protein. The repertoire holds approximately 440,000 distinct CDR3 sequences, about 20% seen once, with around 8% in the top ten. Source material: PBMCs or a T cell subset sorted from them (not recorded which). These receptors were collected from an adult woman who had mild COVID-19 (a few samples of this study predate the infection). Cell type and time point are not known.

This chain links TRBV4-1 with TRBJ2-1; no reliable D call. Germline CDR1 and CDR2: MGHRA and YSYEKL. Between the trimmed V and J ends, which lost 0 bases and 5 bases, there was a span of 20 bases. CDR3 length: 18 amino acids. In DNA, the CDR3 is TGCGCCAGCAGCCAAGATCGGTTGGCGGAGCCTCTGGACAATGAGCAGTTCTTC. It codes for CASSQDRLAEPLDNEQFF.

DNA for the CDR3: TGTGCCAGTAGTATCTCAGGGCCCAACTATGGCTACACCTTC. Translation: CASSISGPNYGYTF. This chain uses TRBV19 with TRBJ1-2; D possibly corresponds to TRBD1 (5 bases). The CDR3 runs 14 residues. CDR1 LNHDA and CDR2 SQIVND come from the germline V gene (reference sequence). V lost 3 bases to trimming and J lost 2 bases, with 10 bases between them.

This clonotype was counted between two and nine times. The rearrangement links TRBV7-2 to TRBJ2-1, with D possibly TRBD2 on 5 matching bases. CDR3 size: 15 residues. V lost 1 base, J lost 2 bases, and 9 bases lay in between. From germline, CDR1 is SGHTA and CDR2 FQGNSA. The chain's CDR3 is CASSLVALPYNEQFF. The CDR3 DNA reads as TGTGCCAGCAGCTTAGTAGCGCTACCCTACAATGAGCAGTTCTTC.

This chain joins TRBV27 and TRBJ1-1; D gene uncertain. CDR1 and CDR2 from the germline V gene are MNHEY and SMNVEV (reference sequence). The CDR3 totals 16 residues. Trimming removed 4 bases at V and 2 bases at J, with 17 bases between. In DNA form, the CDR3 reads TGTGCCAGCAGTTCTTTGGGTCGGGGTAAAAACACTGAAGCTTTCTTT. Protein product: CASSSLGRGKNTEAFF.

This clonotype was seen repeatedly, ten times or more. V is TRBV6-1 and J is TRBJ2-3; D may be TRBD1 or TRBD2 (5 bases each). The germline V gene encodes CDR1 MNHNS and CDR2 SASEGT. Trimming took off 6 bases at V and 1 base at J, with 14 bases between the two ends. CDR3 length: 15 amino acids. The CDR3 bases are TGTGCCAGCAGGCCCCCGGGACGTCGCACAGATACGCAGTATTTT. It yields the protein CASRPPGRRTDTQYF.

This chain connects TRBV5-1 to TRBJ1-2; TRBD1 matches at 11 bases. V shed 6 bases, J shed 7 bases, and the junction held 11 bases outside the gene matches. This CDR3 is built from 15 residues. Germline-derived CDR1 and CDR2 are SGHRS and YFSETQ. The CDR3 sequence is CASTSGTGGDRGYTF. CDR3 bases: TGCGCCAGCACCTCCGGGACAGGGGGAGATCGTGGCTACACCTTC.

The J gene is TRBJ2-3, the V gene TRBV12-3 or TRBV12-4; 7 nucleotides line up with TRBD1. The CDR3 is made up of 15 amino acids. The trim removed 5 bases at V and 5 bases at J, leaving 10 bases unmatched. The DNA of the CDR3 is TGTGCCAGCAGTCCACAGGGGAATTATGGAGATACGCAGTATTTT. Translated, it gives CASSPQGNYGDTQYF.

CDR3 amino acids: CATSDSRQQTNEQFF. In DNA form, the CDR3 reads TGTGCCACCAGTGATTCAAGACAGCAAACCAATGAGCAGTTCTTC. The J gene is TRBJ2-1, the V gene TRBV24-1; D possibly corresponds to TRBD1 (5 bases). The CDR3 has 15 amino acids. V shed 2 bases and J shed 6 bases, with 13 bases lying between them. Germline lookup yields CDR1 KGHDR and CDR2 SFDVKD.

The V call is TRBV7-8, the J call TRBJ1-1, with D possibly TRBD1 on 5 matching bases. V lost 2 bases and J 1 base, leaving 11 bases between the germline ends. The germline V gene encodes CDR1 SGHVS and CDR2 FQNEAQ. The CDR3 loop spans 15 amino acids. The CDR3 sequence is CASSLLAGTNTEAFF. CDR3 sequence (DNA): TGTGCCAGCAGCTTATTGGCAGGGACGAACACTGAAGCTTTCTTT. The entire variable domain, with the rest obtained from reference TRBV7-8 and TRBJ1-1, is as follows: GAGVSQSPRYKVAKRGQDVALRCDPISGHVSLFWYQQALGQGPEFLTYFQNEAQLDKSGLPSDRFFAERPEGSVSTLKIQRTQQEDSAVYLCASSLLAGTNTEAFFGQGTRLTVV.

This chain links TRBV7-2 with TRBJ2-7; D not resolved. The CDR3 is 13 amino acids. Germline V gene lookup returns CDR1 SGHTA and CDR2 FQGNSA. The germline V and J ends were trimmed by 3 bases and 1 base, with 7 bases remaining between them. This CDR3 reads CASSFPISYEQYF. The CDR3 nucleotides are TGTGCCAGCAGCTTCCCGATTTCCTACGAGCAGTACTTC.

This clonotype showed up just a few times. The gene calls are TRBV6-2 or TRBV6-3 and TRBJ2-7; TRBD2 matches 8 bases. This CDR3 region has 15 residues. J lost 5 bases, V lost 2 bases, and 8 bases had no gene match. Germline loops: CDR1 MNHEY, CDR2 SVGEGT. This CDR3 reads CASSYLRGRSDEQYF. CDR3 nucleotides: TGTGCCAGCAGTTACCTACGCGGGAGGAGTGACGAGCAGTACTTC.

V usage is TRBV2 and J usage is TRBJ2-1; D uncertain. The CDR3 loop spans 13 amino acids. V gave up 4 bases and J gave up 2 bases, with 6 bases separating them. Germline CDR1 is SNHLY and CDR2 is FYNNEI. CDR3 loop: CASSGPPYNEQFF. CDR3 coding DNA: TGTGCCAGCAGTGGTCCCCCCTACAATGAGCAGTTCTTC.

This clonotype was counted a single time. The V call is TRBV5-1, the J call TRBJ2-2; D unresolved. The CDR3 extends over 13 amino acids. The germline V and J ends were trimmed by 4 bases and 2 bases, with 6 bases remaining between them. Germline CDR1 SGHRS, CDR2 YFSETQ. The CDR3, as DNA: TGCGCCAGCAGCGTCGAAAACACCGGGGAGCTGTTTTTT. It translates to CASSVENTGELFF.

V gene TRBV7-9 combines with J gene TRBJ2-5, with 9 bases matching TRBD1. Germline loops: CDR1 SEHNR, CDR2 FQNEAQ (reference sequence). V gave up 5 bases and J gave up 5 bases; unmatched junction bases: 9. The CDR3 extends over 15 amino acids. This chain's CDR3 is CASSRTGGRPETQYF. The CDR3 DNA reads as TGTGCCAGCAGCCGTACAGGGGGCCGTCCGGAGACCCAGTACTTC. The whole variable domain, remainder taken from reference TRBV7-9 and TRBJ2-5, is DTGVSQNPRHKITKRGQNVTFRCDPISEHNRLYWYRQTLGQGPEFLTYFQNEAQLEKSRLLSDRFSAERPKGSFSTLEIQRTEQGDSAMYLCASSRTGGRPETQYFGPGTRLLVL.

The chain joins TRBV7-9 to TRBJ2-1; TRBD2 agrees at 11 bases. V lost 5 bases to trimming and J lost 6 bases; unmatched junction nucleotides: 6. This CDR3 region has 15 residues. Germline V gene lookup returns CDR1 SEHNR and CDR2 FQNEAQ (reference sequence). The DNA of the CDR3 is TGTGCCAGCAGCCCTACTAGCGGGGGCCCCAATGAGCAGTTCTTC. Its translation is CASSPTSGGPNEQFF.